The 2 T cell receptor beta chains reported below all come from one sample, sequenced in a study of T cell responses to AZD1222 COVID-19 vaccine. Here immunoSEQ multiplex PCR was the method, and the copy in TCRdb shows in-frame clones only, minus some. Of some 150,000 clones in the sample, 90% were seen once. The sequenced sample was peripheral blood, obtained 28 days after the second AZD1222 dose. Source of these receptors: an adult who received the AZD1222 COVID-19 vaccine.

The genes are TRBV19 and TRBJ1-5, with D tentatively TRBD1 (5 bases). With 4 bases removed from V and 4 bases from J, the gap between germline ends came to 5 bases. CDR3 length: 12 residues. CDR1 is LNHDA and CDR2 is SQIVND in the germline V gene (reference sequence). DNA for the CDR3: TGTGCCAGTAGTACAGGGAATCAGCCCCAGCATTTT. Amino acid sequence: CASSTGNQPQHF.

The rearrangement links TRBV7-5 to TRBJ1-5. TRBV7-5 is described as a pseudogene. This CDR3 has 15 residues. CDR3 residues: CARSRGEAFEQPQHF. In DNA form, the CDR3 reads TGTGCCAGAAGCCGGGGGGAGGCCTTCGAACAGCCCCAGCATTTT.